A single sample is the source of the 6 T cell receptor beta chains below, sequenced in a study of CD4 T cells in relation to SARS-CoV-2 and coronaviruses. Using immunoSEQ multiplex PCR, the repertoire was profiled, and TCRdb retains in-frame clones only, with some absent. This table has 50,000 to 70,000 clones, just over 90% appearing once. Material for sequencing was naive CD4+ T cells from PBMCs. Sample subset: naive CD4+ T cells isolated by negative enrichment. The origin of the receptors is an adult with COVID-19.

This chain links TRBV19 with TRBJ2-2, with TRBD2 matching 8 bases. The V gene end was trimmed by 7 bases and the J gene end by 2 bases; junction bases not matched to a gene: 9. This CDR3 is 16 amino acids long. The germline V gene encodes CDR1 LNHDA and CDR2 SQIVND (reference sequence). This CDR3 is CASNGFRGGNTGELFF. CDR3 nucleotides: TGTGCCAGTAACGGCTTCCGGGGGGGTAACACCGGGGAGCTGTTTTTT. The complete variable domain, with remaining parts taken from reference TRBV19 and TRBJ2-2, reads DGGITQSPKYLFRKEGQNVTLSCEQNLNHDAMYWYRQDPGQGLRLIYYSQIVNDFQKGDIAEGYSVSREKKESFPLTVTSAQKNPTAFYLCASNGFRGGNTGELFFGEGSRLTVL.

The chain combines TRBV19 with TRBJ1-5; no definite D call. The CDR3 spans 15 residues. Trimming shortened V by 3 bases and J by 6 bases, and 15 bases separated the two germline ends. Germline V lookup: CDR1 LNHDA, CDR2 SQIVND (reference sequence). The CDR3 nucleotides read TGTGCCAGTAGTATTACACGAGAGCCCAGTCAGCCCCAGCATTTT. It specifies CASSITREPSQPQHF.

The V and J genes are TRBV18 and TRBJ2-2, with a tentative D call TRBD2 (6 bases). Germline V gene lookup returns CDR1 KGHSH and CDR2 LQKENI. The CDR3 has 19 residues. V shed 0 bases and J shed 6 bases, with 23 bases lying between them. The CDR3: CASSPPISLAYSNSGELFF. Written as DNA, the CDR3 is TGTGCCAGCTCACCACCGATCTCACTAGCTTATTCAAACTCCGGGGAGCTGTTTTTT.

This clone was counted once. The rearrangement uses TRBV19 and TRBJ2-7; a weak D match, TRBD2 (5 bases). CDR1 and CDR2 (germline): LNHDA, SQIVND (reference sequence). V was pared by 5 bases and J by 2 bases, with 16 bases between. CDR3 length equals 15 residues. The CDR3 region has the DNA TGTGCCAGTAGTTTAAAGGGAGACACACCCTACGAGCAGTACTTC. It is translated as CASSLKGDTPYEQYF. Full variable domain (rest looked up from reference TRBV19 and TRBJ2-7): DGGITQSPKYLFRKEGQNVTLSCEQNLNHDAMYWYRQDPGQGLRLIYYSQIVNDFQKGDIAEGYSVSREKKESFPLTVTSAQKNPTAFYLCASSLKGDTPYEQYFGPGTRLTVT.

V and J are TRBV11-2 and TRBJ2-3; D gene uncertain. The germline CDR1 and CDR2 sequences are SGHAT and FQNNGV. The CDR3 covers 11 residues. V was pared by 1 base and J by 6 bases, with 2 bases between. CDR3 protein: CASSLGDTQYF. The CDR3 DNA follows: TGTGCCAGCAGCTTAGGGGATACGCAGTATTTT.

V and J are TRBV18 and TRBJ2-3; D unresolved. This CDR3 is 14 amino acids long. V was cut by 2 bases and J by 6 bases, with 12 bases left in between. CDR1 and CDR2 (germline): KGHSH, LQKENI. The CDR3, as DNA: TGTGCCAGCTCACCATTGTCGTCTAGGGATACGCAGTATTTT. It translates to CASSPLSSRDTQYF.